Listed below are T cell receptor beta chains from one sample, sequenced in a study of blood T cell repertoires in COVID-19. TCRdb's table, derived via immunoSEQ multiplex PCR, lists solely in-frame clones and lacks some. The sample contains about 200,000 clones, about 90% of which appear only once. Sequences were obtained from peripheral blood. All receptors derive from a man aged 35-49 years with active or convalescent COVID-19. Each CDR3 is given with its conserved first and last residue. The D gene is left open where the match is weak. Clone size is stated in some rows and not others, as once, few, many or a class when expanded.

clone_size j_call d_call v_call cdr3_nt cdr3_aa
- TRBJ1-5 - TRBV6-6 TGTGCCAGCAGTTACCCGCGGGGCAATCAGCCCCAGCATTTT CASSYPRGNQPQHF
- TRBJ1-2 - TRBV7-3 TGTGCCAGCAGCTTAAAATTCCAGGGTGTTTATAACTATGGCTACACCTTC CASSLKFQGVYNYGYTF
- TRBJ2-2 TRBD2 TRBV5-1 TGCGCCAGCAGCTTGATTAGCGGGGTAAACACCGGGGAGCTGTTTTTT CASSLISGVNTGELFF
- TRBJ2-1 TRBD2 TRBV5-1 TGCGCCAGCAGCTCCGGTTCTAGCGGGGCCTACAATGAGCAGTTCTTC CASSSGSSGAYNEQFF
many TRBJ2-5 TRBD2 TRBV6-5 TGTGCCAGCAGACCGACTAGCGGGAGGGCGAGGACCCAGTACTTC CASRPTSGRARTQYF
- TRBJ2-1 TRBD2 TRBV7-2 TGTGCCAGCAGCTCACAACCTAGCGGGGGCCCCAATGAGCAGTTCTTC CASSSQPSGGPNEQFF
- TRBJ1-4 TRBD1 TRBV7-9 TGTGCCAGCAGCCCAAAAGGACAGGGGGCACGAAAACTGTTTTTT CASSPKGQGARKLFF
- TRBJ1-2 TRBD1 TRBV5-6 TGTGCCAGCAGCTTGGATGGAGGGGGCGTGGGCTATGGCTACACCTTC CASSLDGGGVGYGYTF
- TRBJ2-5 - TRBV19 TGTGCCAGTAGTAAGGGGTTGATAGAGACCCAGTACTTC CASSKGLIETQYF
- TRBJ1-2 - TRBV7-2 TGTGCCAGCACCTCCGGGGGAACCTTGCGGGGGGCTGGTGGATACACCTTC CASTSGGTLRGAGGYTF
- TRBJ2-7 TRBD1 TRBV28 TGTGCCAGCAGACCGGACAGGGAATTCTACGAGCAGTACTTC CASRPDREFYEQYF
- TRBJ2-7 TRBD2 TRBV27 TGTGCCAGCAGTTTAGTTGGCGGGGGCTACGAGCAGTACTTC CASSLVGGGYEQYF
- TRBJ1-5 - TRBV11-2 TGTGCCAGCCCCCGACAGCATAATCAGCCCCAGCATTTT CASPRQHNQPQHF
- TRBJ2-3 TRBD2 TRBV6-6 TGTGCCAGCAGGGAGGGAGGGGCAGATACGCAGTATTTT CASREGGADTQYF
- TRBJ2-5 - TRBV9 TGTGCCAGCACCCGTTCCCTAGCGACGGAGGAGGAGACCCAGTACTTC CASTRSLATEEETQYF
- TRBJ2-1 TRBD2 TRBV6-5 TGTGCCAGCAGCCTCGGGGGGGGCGAAAACAATGAGCAGTTCTTC CASSLGGGENNEQFF
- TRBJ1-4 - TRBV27 TGTGCCAGCAGTTCCTACAGAGAGACTAATGAAAAACTGTTTTTT CASSSYRETNEKLFF
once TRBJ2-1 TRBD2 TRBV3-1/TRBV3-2 TGTGCCAGCAGCCAAGTGGGGAGCGGGGCGCTAAATGAGCAGTTCTTC CASSQVGSGALNEQFF
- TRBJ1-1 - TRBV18 TGTGCCAGCTCAGCTTCAGGGGTAGACACTGAAGCTTTCTTT CASSASGVDTEAFF
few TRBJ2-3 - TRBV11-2 TGTGCCAGCAGCTTAGGGTCAGGCGGGACAGATACGCAGTATTTT CASSLGSGGTDTQYF
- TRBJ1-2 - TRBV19 TGTGCCACCCGGACCACAGGAGTCTATGGCTACACCTTC CATRTTGVYGYTF
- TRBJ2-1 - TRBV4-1 TGCGCCAGCAGCCTGACGACTGGCCGGTATGAGCAGTTCTTC CASSLTTGRYEQFF
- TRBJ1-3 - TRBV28 TGTGCCAGCAATCCCGGGGGTTCTGGAAACACCATATATTTT CASNPGGSGNTIYF
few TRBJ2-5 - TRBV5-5 TGTGCCAGCAGCTTAGGGGGTCGGGGCCCCCAAGAGACCCAGTACTTC CASSLGGRGPQETQYF
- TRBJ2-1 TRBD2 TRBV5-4 TGTGCCAGCAGCTTGGGCCCCAGCGGGGGCACTGAGCAGTTCTTC CASSLGPSGGTEQFF
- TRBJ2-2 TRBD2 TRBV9 TGTGCCAGCAGCGTAGGGGGACTAGCGGGAGGAAGTGCCGGGGAGCTGTTTTTT CASSVGGLAGGSAGELFF
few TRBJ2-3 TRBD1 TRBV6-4 TGTGCCAGCAGTTTACGTCCGGGACAGCCCACAGATACGCAGTATTTT CASSLRPGQPTDTQYF
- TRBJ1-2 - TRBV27 TGTGCCAGCAGTTCAGGGGCGGACTATGGCTACACCTTC CASSSGADYGYTF
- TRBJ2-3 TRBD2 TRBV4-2 TGTGCCAGCAGCCAGGGGACTAGCGCAGATACGCAGTATTTT CASSQGTSADTQYF
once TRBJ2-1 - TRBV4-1 TGCGCCAGCAGCCACCGGCACGGCGGCAATGAGCAGTTCTTC CASSHRHGGNEQFF
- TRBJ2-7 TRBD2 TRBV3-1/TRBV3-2 TGTGCCAGCAGGGGGACTAGCGGGAGGTTCTCCTACGAGCAGTACTTC CASRGTSGRFSYEQYF
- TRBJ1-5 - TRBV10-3 TGTGCCATCAGTGAGTCAGGGGGCAATCAGCCCCAGCATTTT CAISESGGNQPQHF
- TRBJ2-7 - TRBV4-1 TGCGCCAGCAGCCAAGAAAGTGGGACCGGGGGAGGCTCCTACGAGCAGTACTTC CASSQESGTGGGSYEQYF
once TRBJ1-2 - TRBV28 TGTGCCAGCAGTTCGCGCGATGGCTACACCTTC CASSSRDGYTF
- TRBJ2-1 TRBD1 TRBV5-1 TGCGCCAGCCAGTTGGGGACAGGGGGTCTTGAGCAGTTCTTC CASQLGTGGLEQFF
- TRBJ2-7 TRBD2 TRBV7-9 TGTGCCAGCAGCTTGAGCGGGGGGGCCTTTGAGCAGTACTTC CASSLSGGAFEQYF
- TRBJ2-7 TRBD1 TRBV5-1 TGCGCCAGCAGCTTGGATGGGCAGGGGGTCTCCTACGAGCAGTACTTC CASSLDGQGVSYEQYF
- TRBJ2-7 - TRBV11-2 TGTGCCAGCAGCGACTCTTACGAGCAGTACTTC CASSDSYEQYF
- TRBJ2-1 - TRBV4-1 TGCGCCAGCAGACAAGATTGGCCGGGGAAGAGCAATGAGCAGTTCTTC CASRQDWPGKSNEQFF
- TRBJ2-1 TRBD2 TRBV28 TGTGCCAGCAGTTCCGGGAGGCTGATTTACAATGAGCAGTTCTTC CASSSGRLIYNEQFF
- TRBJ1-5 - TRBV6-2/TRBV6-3 TGTGCCAGCAGTTCCCGGGACTTTATCAATCAGCCCCAGCATTTT CASSSRDFINQPQHF
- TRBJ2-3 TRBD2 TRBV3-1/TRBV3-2 TGTGCCAGCAGCCAAGGCCAGCGGGGGGGCACAGATACGCAGTATTTT CASSQGQRGGTDTQYF
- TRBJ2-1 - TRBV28 TGTGCCAGCAGTTTGCCAGTCAACCAGGGGGGTGAGCAGTTCTTC CASSLPVNQGGEQFF
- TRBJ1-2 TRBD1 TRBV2 TGTGCCAGCGACAGGACAGGATATGGCTACACCTTC CASDRTGYGYTF
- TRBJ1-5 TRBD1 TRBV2 TGTGCCAGCAGTGCCGGGACAGGGGGCGCCCCCAATCAGCCCCAGCATTTT CASSAGTGGAPNQPQHF
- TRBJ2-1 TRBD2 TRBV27 TGTGCCAGTGCCGGGACTAGTTACAATGAGCAGTTCTTC CASAGTSYNEQFF
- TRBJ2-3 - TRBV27 TGTGCCAGCATTCTTAGGGGGGGCAGTGTAGATACGCAGTATTTT CASILRGGSVDTQYF
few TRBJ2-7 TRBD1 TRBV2 TGTGCCAGCACCGCGGACAGGCTCTCGTCCTACGAGCAGTACTTC CASTADRLSSYEQYF
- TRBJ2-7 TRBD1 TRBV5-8 TGTGCCAGCTTCCGGACAGGAACCTCCTACGAGCAGTACTTC CASFRTGTSYEQYF
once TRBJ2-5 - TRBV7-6 TGTGCCAGCAGCTTACAGAACAGGGAACAAGAGACCCAGTACTTC CASSLQNREQETQYF
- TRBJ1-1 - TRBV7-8 TGTGCCAGCAGCACAGGGCAGGGGCGGTGGGGTATGAACACTGAAGCTTTCTTT CASSTGQGRWGMNTEAFF
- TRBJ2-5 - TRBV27 TGTGCCAGCAGTCCGCAGGCGGGGTTGGTAGAGACCCAGTACTTC CASSPQAGLVETQYF
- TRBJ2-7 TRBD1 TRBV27 TGTGCCAGCAGTTTCGACAGGGTTTCTTTGCGGGAGCAGTACTTC CASSFDRVSLREQYF
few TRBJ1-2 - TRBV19 TGTGCCAGTGAGGAAGGGGGTGGCTACACCTTC CASEEGGGYTF
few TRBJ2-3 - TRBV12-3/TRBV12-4 TGTGCCAGCAACCAGGCGACAGATACGCAGTATTTT CASNQATDTQYF
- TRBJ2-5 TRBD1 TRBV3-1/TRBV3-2 TGTGCCAGCAGCCTACGGGACAGGGGACGAGAGACCCAGTACTTC CASSLRDRGRETQYF
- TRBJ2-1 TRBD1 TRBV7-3 TGTGCCAGCAGCTCCGACAGGGCTGGCGAGCAGTTCTTC CASSSDRAGEQFF
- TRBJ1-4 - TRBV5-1 TGCGCCAGCAGCTTGGAATTAGTGGAACGAGCGGTTGAAAAACTGTTTTTT CASSLELVERAVEKLFF
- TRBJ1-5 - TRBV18 TGTGCCAGCCGTTCGGAGGGCAATCAGCCCCAGCATTTT CASRSEGNQPQHF